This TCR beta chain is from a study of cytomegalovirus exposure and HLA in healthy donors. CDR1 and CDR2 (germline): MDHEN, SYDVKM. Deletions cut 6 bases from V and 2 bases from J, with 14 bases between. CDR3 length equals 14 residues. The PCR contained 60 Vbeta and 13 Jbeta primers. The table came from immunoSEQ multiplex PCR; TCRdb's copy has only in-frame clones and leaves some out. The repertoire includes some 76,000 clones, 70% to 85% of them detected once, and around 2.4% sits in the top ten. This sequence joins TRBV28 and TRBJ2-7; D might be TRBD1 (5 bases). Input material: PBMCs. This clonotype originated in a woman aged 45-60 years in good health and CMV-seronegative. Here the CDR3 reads CASRPGIPTYEQYF. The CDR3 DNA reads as TGTGCCAGCAGACCAGGGATCCCAACCTACGAGCAGTACTTC.